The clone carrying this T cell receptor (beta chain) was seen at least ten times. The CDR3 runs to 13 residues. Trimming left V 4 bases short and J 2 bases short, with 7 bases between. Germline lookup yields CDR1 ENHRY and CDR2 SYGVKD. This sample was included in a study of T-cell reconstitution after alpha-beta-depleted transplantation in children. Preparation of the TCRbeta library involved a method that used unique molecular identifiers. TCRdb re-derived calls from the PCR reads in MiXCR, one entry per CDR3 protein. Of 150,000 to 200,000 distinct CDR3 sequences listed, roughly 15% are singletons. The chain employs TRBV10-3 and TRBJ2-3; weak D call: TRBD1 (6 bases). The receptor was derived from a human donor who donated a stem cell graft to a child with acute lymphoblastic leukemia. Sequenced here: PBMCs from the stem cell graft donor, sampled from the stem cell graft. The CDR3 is CAISGQDTDTQYF. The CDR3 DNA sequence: TGTGCCATCAGTGGACAGGACACAGATACGCAGTATTTT.